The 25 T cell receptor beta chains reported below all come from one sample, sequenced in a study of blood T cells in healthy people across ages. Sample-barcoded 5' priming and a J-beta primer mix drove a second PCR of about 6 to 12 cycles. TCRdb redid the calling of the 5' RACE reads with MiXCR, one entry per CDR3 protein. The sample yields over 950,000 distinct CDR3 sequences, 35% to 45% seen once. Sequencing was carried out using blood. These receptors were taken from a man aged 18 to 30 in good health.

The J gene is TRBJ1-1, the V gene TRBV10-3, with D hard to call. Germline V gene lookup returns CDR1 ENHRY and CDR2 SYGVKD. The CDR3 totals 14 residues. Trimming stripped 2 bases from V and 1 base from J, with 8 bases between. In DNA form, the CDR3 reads TGTGCCATCAGTGAGCGACATCAGAACACTGAAGCTTTCTTT. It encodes CAISERHQNTEAFF.

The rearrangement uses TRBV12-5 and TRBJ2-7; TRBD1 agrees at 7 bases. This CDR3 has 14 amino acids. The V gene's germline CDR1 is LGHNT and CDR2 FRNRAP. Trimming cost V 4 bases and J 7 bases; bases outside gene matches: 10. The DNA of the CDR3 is TGTGCTAGTGGTTCCGACAGGGATTACAATGAGCAGTACTTC. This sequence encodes CASGSDRDYNEQYF.

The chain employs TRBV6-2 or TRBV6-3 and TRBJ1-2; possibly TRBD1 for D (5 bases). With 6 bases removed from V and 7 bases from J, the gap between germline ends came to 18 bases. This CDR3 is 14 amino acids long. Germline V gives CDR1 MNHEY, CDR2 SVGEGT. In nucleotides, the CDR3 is TGTGCCAGCAGGTCGCGCAGGGTAGTATGTGGCTACACCTTC. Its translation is CASRSRRVVCGYTF.

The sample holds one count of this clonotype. The CDR3 DNA reads TGTGCCAGCAGTGCCCAGGGGGCGAGTGGCTACACCTTC. It codes for CASSAQGASGYTF. This chain joins TRBV2 and TRBJ1-2; 8 bases agree with TRBD1. The CDR3 is 13 residues long. V lost 4 bases and J lost 7; bases outside the gene matches: 5. Per the germline V gene, CDR1 is SNHLY and CDR2 is FYNNEI. Filled out from reference TRBV2 and TRBJ1-2, the complete variable domain reads EPEVTQTPSHQVTQMGQEVILRCVPISNHLYFYWYRQILGQKVEFLVSFYNNEISEKSEIFDDQFSVERPDGSNFTLKIRSTKLEDSAMYFCASSAQGASGYTFGSGTRLTVV.

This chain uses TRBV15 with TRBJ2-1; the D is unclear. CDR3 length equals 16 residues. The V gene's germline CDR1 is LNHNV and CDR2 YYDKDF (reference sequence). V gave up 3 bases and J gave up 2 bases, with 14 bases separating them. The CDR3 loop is CATSSEIVPPYNEQFF. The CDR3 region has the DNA TGTGCCACCAGCAGCGAAATAGTACCTCCCTACAATGAGCAGTTCTTC.

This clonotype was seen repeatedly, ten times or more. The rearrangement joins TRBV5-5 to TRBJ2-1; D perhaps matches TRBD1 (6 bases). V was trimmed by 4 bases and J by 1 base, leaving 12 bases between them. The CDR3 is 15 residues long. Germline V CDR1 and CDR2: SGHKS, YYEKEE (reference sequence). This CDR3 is CASSHPGQSYNEQFF. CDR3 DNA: TGTGCCAGCAGCCACCCCGGACAGTCCTACAATGAGCAGTTCTTC.

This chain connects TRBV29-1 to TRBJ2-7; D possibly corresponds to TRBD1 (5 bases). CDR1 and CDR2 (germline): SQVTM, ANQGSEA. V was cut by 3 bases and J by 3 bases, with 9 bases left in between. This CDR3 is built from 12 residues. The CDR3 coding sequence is TGCAGCGTTGAGGGGCAGGGCTACGAGCAGTACTTC. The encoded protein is CSVEGQGYEQYF.

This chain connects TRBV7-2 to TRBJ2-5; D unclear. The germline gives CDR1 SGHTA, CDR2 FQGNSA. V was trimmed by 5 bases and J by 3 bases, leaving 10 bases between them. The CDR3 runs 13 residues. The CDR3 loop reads CASSRVIEETQYF. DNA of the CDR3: TGTGCCAGCAGCCGGGTTATAGAAGAGACCCAGTACTTC.

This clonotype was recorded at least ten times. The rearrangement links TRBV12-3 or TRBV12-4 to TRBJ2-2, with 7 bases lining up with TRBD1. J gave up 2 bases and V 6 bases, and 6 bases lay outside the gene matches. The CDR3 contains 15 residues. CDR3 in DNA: TGTGCCAGCAGCCTAGACAGGGCAAACACCGGGGAGCTGTTTTTT. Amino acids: CASSLDRANTGELFF.

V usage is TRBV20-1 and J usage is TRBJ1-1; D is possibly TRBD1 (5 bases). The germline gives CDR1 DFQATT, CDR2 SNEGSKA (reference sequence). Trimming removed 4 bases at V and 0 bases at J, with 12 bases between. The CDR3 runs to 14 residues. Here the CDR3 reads CSAKIGGMNTEAFF. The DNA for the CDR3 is TGCAGTGCTAAGATCGGGGGGATGAACACTGAAGCTTTCTTT.

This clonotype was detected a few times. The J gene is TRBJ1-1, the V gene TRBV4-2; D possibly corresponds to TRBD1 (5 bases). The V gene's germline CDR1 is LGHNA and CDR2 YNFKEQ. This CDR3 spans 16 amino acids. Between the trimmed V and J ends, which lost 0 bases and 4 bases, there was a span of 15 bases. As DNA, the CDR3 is TGTGCCAGCAGCCAAGATGGGGCTCAAGTGGGCACTGAAGCTTTCTTT. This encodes CASSQDGAQVGTEAFF.

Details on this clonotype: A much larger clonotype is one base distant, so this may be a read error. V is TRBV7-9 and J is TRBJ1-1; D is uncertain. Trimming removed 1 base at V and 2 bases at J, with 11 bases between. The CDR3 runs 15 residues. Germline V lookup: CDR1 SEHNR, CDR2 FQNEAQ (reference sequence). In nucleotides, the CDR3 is TGTGCCAGCAGCTTAGTGGGCGAGGCAAACACTGAAGCTTTCTTT. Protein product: CASSLVGEANTEAFF.

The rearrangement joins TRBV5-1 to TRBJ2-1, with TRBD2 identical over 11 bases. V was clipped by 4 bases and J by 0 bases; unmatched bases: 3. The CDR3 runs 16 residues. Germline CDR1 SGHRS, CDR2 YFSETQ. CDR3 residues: CASSIAGGPSYNEQFF. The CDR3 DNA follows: TGCGCCAGCAGCATAGCGGGGGGGCCCTCCTACAATGAGCAGTTCTTC.

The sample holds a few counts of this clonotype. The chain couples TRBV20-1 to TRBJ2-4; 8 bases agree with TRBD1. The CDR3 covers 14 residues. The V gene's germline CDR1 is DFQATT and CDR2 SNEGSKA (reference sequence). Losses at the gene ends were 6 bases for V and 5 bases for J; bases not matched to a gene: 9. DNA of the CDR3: TGCAGTGCGGATACCGGGACAGGAGAAAACATTCAGTACTTC. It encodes CSADTGTGENIQYF.

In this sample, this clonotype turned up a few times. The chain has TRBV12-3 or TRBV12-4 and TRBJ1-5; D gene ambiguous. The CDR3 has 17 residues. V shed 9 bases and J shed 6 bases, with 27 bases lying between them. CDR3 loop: CASLPGGGSIAGQPQHF. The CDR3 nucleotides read TGTGCCAGTCTACCTGGAGGTGGGAGCATCGCGGGTCAGCCCCAGCATTTT.

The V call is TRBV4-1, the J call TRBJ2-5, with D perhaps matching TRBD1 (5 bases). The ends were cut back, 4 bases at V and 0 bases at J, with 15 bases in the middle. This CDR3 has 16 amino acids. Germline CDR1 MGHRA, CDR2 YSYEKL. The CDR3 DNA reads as TGCGCCAGCAGCCGGCCGACAGAATATTACCAAGAGACCCAGTACTTC. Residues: CASSRPTEYYQETQYF.

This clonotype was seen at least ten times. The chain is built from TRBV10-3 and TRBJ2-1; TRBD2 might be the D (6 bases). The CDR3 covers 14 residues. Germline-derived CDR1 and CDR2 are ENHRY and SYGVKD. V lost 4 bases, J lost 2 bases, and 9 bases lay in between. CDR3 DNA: TGTGCCATCAGTGTGGGGGGTCCCTACAATGAGCAGTTCTTC. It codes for CAISVGGPYNEQFF.

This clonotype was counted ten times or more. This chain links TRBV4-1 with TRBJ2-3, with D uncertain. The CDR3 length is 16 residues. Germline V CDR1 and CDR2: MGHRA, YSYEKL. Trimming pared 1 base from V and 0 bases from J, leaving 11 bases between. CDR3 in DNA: TGCGCCAGCAGCCAAGGTTTAAGCGAAAGCACAGATACGCAGTATTTT. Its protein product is CASSQGLSESTDTQYF.

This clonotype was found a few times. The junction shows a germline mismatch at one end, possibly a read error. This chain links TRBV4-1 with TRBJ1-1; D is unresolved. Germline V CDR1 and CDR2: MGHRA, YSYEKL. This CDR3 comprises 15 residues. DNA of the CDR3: TGCGCCAGCAGACAAGGACCCTTCGAAAGCACTGAAGCTTTCTTT. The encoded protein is CASRQGPFESTEAFF.

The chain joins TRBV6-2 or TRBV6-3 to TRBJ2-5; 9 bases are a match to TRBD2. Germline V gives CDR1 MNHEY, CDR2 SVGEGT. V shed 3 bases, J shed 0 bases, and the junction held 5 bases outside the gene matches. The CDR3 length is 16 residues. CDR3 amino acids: CASSYCLAGYQETQYF. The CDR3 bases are TGTGCCAGCAGTTATTGTCTAGCGGGGTACCAAGAGACCCAGTACTTC.

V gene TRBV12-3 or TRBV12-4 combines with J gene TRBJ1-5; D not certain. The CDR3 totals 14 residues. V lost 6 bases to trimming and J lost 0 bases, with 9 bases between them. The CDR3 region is CASRARSSNQPQHF. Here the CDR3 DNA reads TGTGCCAGCAGAGCACGGAGTAGCAATCAGCCCCAGCATTTT.

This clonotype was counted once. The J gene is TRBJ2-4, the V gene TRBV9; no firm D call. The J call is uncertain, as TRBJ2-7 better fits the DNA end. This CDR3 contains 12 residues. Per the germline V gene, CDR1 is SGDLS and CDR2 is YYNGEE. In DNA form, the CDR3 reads TGTGCCAGCAGCGCCTTCCTCTACGAGCAGTACTTC. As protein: CASSAFLYEQYF.

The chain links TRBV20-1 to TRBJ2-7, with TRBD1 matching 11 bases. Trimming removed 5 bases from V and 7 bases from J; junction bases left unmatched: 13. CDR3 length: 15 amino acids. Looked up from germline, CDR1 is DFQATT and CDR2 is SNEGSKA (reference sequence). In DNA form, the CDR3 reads TGCAGTGCTCCCCGGGACAGGGGGTTTTACAATGAGCAGTACTTC. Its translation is CSAPRDRGFYNEQYF.

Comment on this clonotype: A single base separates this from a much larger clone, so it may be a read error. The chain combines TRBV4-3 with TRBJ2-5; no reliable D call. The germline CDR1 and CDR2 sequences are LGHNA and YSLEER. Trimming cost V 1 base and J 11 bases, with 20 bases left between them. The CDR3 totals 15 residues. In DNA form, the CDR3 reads TGCGCCAGCAGCCAAGGCCGGCAAACCTACAATGAGCAGTACTTC. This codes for CASSQGRQTYNEQYF.

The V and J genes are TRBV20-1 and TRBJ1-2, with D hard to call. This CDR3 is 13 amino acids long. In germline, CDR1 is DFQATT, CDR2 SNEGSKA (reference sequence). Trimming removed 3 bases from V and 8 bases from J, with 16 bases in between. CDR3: CSASPRPQSGYTF. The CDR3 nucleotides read TGCAGTGCTAGCCCCCGTCCGCAGTCGGGCTACACCTTC.